This TCR beta chain emerged from a study of cytomegalovirus exposure and HLA in healthy donors. Whole-study findings and limits: In a later analysis, TCR beta V- and J-gene trimming was associated with a missense DCLRE1C variant. Some V segments, including TRBV6-2 and TRBV6-3, were excluded as indistinguishable. Earlier analysis found most TCR beta V segments productive about 87% or about 30% of the time.

The PCR used 60 Vbeta and 13 Jbeta primers. Data came from immunoSEQ multiplex PCR; TCRdb stores just in-frame clones and leaves some out. Seen here are 150,000 to 200,000 clones, about 80% observed once, and the top ten hold around 2.1%. Losses at the gene ends were 5 bases for V and 8 bases for J; bases not matched to a gene: 11. The CDR3 extends over 17 amino acids. Germline V gene sequence: CDR1 SGHVS, CDR2 FNYEAQ. This clone was observed a few times. What it binds is unknown. This chain links TRBV7-6 with TRBJ2-2; 13 bases are a match to TRBD2. This TCR came from a woman aged 18-29 years in good health and CMV-seropositive. Sample: PBMCs. The CDR3 sequence: CASSPGTSGVVSGELFF. In DNA form, the CDR3 reads TGTGCCAGCAGCCCTGGGACTAGCGGGGTGGTTTCTGGGGAGCTGTTTTTT.